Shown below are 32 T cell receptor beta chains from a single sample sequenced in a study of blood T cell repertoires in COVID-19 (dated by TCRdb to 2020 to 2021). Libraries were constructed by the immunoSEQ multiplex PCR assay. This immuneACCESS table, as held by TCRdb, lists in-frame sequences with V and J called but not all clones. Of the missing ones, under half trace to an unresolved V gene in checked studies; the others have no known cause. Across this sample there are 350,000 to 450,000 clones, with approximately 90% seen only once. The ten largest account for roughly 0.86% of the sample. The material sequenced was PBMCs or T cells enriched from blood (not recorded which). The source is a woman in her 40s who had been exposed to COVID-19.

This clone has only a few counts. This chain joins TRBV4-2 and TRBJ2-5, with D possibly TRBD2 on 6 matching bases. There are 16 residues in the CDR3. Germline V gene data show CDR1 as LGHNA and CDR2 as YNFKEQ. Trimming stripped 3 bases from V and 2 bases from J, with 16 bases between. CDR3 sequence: CASSHFAGTSQETQYF. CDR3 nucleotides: TGTGCCAGCAGCCATTTTGCAGGGACTTCGCAAGAGACCCAGTACTTC.

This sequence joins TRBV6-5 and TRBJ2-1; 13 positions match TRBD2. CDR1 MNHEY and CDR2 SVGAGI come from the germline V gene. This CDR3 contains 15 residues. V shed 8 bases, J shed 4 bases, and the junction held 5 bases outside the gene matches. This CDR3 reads CASCPTSGGYNEQFF. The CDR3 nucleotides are TGTGCCAGCTGCCCGACTAGCGGGGGGTACAATGAGCAGTTCTTC.

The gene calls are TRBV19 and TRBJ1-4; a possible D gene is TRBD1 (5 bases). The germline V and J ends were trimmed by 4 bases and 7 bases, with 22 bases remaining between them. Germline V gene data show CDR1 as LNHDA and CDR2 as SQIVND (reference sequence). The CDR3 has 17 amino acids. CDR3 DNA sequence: TGTGCCAGTAGTACAAACCGGGGGGTACGAGACCGTGAAAAACTGTTTTTT. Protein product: CASSTNRGVRDREKLFF.

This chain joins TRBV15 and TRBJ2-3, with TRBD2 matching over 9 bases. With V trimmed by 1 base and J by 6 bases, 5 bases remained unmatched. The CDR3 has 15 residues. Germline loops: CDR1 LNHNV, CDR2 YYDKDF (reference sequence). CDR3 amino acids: CATSRVTSGRDTQYF. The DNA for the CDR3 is TGTGCCACCAGCAGAGTAACTAGCGGGCGGGATACGCAGTATTTT.

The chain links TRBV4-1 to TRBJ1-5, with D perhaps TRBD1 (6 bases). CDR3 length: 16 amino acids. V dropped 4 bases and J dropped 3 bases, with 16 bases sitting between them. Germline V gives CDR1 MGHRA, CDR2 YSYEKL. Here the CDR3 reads CASSRPPRQDNQPQHF. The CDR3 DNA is TGCGCCAGCAGCCGCCCCCCCCGACAGGACAATCAGCCCCAGCATTTT.

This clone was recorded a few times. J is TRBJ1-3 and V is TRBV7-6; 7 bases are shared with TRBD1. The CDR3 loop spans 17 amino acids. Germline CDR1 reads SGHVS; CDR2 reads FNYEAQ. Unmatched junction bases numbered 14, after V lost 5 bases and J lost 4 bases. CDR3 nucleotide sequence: TGTGCCAGCAGCCCGCGACTTACAGGGGACGCAGGAAACACCATATATTTT. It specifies CASSPRLTGDAGNTIYF.

The CDR3 loop reads CASSRGGSTNEKLFF. The CDR3 DNA reads as TGTGCCAGCAGTCGAGGGGGTTCAACTAATGAAAAACTGTTTTTT. The V gene is TRBV6-2 or TRBV6-3, the J gene TRBJ1-4, with a tentative D call TRBD1 (6 bases). Trimming removed 5 bases at V and 0 bases at J, with 10 bases between. The CDR3 spans 15 residues. CDR1 and CDR2 from the germline V gene are MNHEY and SVGEGT.

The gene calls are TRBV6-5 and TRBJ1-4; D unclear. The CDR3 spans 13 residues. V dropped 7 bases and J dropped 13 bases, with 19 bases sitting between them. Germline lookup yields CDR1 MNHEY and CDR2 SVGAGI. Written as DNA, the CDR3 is TGTGCCAGCAAAAGCCTTCCAGGAGGGATACTGTTTTTT. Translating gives CASKSLPGGILFF.

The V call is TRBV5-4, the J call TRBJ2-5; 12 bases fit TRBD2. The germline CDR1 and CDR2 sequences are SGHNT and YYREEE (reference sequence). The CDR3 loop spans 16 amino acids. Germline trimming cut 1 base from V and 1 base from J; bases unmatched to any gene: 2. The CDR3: CASSLPSGGAQETQYF. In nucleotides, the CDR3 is TGTGCCAGCAGCTTGCCTAGCGGGGGGGCCCAAGAGACCCAGTACTTC.

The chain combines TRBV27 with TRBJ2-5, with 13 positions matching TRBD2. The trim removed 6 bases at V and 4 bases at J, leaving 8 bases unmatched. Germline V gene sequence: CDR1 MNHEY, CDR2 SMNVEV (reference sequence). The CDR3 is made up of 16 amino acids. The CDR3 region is CASRRVGLAGRETQYF. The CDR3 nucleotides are TGTGCCAGCAGGCGGGTGGGACTAGCGGGACGAGAGACCCAGTACTTC.

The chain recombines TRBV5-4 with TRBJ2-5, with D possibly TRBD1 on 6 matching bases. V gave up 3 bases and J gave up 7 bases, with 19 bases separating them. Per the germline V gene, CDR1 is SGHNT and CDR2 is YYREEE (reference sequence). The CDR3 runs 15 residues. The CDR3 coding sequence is TGTGCCAGCAGCTCGCCGGGGACACACGTAGGGACCCAGTACTTC. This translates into CASSSPGTHVGTQYF.

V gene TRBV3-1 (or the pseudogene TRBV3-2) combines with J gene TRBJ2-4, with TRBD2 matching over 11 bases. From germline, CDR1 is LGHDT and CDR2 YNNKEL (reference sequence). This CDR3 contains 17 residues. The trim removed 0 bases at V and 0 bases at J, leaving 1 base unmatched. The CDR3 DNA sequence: TGTGCCAGCAGCCAAGATCTAGCGGGAGGAGCCAAAAACATTCAGTACTTC. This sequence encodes CASSQDLAGGAKNIQYF.

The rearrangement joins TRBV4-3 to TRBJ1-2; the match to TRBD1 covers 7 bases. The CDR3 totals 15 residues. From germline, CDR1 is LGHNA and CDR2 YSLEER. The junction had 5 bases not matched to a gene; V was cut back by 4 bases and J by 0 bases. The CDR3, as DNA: TGCGCCAGCAGCCCTTCACAGGGGCCTAACTATGGCTACACCTTC. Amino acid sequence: CASSPSQGPNYGYTF.

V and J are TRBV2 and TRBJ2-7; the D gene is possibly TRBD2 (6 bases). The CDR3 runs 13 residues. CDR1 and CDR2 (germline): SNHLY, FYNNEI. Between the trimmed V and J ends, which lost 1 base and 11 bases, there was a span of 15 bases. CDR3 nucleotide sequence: TGTGCCAGCAGTGAAGGGCAGGGAGGTAAGAAGTACTTC. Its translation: CASSEGQGGKKYF.

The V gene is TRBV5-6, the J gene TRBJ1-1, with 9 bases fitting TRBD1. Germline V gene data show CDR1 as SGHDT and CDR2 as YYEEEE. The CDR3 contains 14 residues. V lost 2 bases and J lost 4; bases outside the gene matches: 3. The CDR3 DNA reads TGTGCCAGCAGCTTTACAGGGGGCGGCACTGAAGCTTTCTTT. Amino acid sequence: CASSFTGGGTEAFF.

CDR3 region: CASSATEKGNNEQFF. In nucleotides, the CDR3 is TGTGCCAGCAGTGCTACCGAGAAGGGGAACAATGAGCAGTTCTTC. The chain uses TRBV2 and TRBJ2-1; weak D call: TRBD1 (5 bases). Germline assignment: CDR1 SNHLY and CDR2 FYNNEI. V lost 4 bases to trimming and J lost 5 bases, with 15 bases between them. The CDR3 runs 15 residues. The variable domain in full, with the rest retrieved from reference TRBV2 and TRBJ2-1, is EPEVTQTPSHQVTQMGQEVILRCVPISNHLYFYWYRQILGQKVEFLVSFYNNEISEKSEIFDDQFSVERPDGSNFTLKIRSTKLEDSAMYFCASSATEKGNNEQFFGPGTRLTVL.

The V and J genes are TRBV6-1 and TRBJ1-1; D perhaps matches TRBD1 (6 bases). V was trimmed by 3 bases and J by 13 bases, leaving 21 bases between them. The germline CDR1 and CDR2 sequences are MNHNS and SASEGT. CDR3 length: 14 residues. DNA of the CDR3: TGTGCCAGCAGTGACCTGGGGGGGGGCCGTACAGTTTTCTTT. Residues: CASSDLGGGRTVFF.

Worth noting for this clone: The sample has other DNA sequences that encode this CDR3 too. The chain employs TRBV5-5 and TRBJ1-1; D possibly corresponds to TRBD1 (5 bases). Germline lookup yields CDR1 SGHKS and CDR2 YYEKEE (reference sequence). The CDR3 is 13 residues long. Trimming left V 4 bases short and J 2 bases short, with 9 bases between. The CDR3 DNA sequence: TGTGCCAGCAGCCTAGACAGAAACACTGAAGCTTTCTTT. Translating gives CASSLDRNTEAFF.

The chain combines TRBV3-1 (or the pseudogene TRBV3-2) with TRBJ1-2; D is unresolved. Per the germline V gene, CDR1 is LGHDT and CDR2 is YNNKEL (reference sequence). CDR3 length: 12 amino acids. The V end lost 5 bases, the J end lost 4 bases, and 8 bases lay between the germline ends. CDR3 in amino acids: CASSILGYGYTF. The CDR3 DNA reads TGTGCCAGCAGCATCCTCGGCTATGGCTACACCTTC.

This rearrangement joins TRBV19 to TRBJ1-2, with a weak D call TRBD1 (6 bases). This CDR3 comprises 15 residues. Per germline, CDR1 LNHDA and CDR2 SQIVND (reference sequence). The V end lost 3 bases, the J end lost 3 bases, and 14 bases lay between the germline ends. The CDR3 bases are TGTGCCAGTAGTATCATCGGGGCAGGGGACTATGGCTACACCTTC. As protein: CASSIIGAGDYGYTF.

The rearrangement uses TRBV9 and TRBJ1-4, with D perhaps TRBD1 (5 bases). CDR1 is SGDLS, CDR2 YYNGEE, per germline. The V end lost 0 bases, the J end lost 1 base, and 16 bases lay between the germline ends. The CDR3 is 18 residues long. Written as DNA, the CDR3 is TGTGCCAGCAGCGTAGCATTTCACAGGTTCGTAACTAATGAAAAACTGTTTTTT. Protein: CASSVAFHRFVTNEKLFF.

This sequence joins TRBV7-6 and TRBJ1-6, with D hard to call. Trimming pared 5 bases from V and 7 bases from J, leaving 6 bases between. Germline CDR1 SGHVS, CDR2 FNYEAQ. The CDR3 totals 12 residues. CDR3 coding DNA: TGTGCCAGCAGCCTCGCGAATTCACCCCTCCACTTT. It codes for CASSLANSPLHF.

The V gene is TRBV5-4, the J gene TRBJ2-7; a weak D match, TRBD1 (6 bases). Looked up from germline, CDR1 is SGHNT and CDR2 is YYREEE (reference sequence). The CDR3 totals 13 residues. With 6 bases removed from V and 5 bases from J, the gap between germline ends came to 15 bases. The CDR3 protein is CASTSLQGNEQYF. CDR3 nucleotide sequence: TGTGCCAGCACGTCGTTACAGGGAAACGAGCAGTACTTC.

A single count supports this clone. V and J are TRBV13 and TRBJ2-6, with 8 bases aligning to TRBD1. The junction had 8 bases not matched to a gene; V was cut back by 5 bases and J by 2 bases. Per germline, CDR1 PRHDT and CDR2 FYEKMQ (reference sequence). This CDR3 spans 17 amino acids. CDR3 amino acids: CASSQKQGAAGANVLTF. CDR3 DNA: TGTGCCAGCAGCCAAAAGCAGGGGGCGGCTGGGGCCAACGTCCTGACTTTC.

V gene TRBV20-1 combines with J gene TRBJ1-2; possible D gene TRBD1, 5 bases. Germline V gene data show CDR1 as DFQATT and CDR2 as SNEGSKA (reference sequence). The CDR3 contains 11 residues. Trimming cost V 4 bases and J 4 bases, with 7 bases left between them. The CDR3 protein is CSANRGYGYTF. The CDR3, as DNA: TGCAGTGCTAATAGGGGCTATGGCTACACCTTC.

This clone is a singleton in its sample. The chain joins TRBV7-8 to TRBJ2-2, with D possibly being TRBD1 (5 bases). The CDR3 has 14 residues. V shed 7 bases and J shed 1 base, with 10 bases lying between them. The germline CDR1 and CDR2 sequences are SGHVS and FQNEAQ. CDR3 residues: CASKGWVNTGELFF. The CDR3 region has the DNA TGTGCCAGCAAGGGGTGGGTGAACACCGGGGAGCTGTTTTTT.

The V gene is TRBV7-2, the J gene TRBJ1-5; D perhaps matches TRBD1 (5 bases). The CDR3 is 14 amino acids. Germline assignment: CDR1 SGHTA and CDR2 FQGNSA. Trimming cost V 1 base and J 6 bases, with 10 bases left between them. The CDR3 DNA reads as TGTGCCAGCAGCTTAGAGGGGTTTGGTCAGCCCCAGCATTTT. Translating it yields CASSLEGFGQPQHF.

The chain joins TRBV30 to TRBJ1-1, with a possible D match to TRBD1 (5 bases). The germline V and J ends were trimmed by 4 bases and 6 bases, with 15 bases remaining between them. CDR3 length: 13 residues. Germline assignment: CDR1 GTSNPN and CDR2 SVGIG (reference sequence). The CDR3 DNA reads TGTGCCTGGAAAGAAGGGGTCGAAGCTGAAGCTTTCTTT. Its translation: CAWKEGVEAEAFF.

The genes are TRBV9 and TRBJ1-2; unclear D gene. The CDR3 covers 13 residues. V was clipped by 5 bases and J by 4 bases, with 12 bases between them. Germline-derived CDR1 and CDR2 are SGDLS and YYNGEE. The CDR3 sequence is CASRTEGVYGYTF. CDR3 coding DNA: TGTGCCAGCAGAACGGAGGGTGTCTATGGCTACACCTTC. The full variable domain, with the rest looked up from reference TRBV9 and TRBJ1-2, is DSGVTQTPKHLITATGQRVTLRCSPRSGDLSVYWYQQSLDQGLQFLIQYYNGEERAKGNILERFSAQQFPDLHSELNLSSLELGDSALYFCASRTEGVYGYTFGSGTRLTVV.

The CDR3 DNA is TGTGCCAGTACCCTAAGGGGCGTCAATCAGCCCCAGCATTTT. Protein: CASTLRGVNQPQHF. V usage is TRBV19 and J usage is TRBJ1-5, with D maybe TRBD1 (5 bases). The CDR3 has 14 residues. With 7 bases removed from V and 3 bases from J, the gap between germline ends came to 13 bases. Looked up from germline, CDR1 is LNHDA and CDR2 is SQIVND (reference sequence).

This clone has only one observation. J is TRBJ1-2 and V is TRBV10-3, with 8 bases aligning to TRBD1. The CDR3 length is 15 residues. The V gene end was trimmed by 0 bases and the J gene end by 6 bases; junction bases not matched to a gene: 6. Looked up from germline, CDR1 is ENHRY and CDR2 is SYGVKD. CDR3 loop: CAISESWTGLDGYTF. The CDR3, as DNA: TGTGCCATCAGTGAGTCCTGGACAGGGTTGGATGGCTACACCTTC.

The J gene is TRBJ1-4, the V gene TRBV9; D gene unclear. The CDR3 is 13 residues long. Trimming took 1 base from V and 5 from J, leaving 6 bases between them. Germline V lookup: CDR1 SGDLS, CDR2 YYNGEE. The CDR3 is CASSVSGNEKLFF. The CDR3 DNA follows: TGTGCCAGCAGCGTATCCGGGAATGAAAAACTGTTTTTT.